A selection of T cell receptor beta chains follows, all from one sample in a study of blood T cells in healthy people across ages. TCRdb independently ran MiXCR on the 5' RACE reads; one entry per CDR3 protein. The sample shows 700,000 to 850,000 distinct CDR3 sequences, under 40% of them seen only once. Sequenced sample: blood. The receptor source for this set is a young man in good health. Each CDR3 is given with its conserved first and last residue. A D gene is named only where the DNA matches it firmly. Clone size appears in some rows only: once, few, many, or a class for an expanded clone.

-	TRBJ1-2	TRBV2	-	CASSDSGTGGFAGYTF	TGTGCCAGCAGTGACTCCGGGACGGGGGGGTTTGCGGGCTACACCTTC
TRBD1	TRBJ2-7	TRBV4-2	-	CASSQRQGANNEQYF	TGTGCCAGCAGCCAAAGACAGGGGGCCAACAATGAGCAGTACTTC
TRBD1	TRBJ2-7	TRBV28	few	CASSPPGQWSYEQYF	TGTGCCAGCAGTCCTCCGGGACAGTGGTCCTACGAGCAGTACTTC
TRBD1	TRBJ2-3	TRBV12-3/TRBV12-4	-	CASSGPGQGLTVAQYF	TGTGCCAGCAGTGGACCGGGACAGGGGCTTACAGTTGCGCAGTATTTT
-	TRBJ2-1	TRBV7-3	-	CASSLISGDEQFF	TGTGCCAGCAGCTTAATATCCGGGGATGAGCAGTTCTTC
TRBD1	TRBJ2-1	TRBV28	-	CASSLIYQQGARSYNEQFF	TGTGCCAGCAGTTTAATATACCAACAGGGGGCGCGCTCCTACAATGAGCAGTTCTTC
-	TRBJ2-1	TRBV28	-	CASNEDLGEQFF	TGTGCCAGCAATGAAGATTTAGGTGAGCAGTTCTTC
-	TRBJ2-3	TRBV29-1	many	CSTRGGGRGADTQYF	TGCAGCACTAGGGGTGGAGGACGAGGGGCAGATACGCAGTATTTT
-	TRBJ1-4	TRBV4-1	-	CASSQRTVGRGLFF	TGCGCCAGCAGCCAGAGGACCGTTGGCCGCGGGCTGTTTTTT
TRBD2	TRBJ2-1	TRBV25-1	many	CATHSGALYNEQFF	TGTGCCACCCATAGCGGGGCGCTCTACAATGAGCAGTTCTTC
-	TRBJ2-2	TRBV13	-	CASSLFGRNTGELFF	TGTGCCAGCAGCTTATTCGGACGGAACACCGGGGAGCTGTTTTTT
TRBD1	TRBJ1-6	TRBV4-3	-	CASSQALSRDRGSPLHF	TGCGCCAGCAGCCAAGCCTTAAGCCGGGACAGGGGTTCACCCCTCCACTTT
-	TRBJ1-2	TRBV7-9	-	CASSRAENYGYTF	TGTGCCAGCAGCCGGGCGGAGAACTATGGCTACACCTTC
-	TRBJ1-2	TRBV11-2	-	CASIFRGSGGYTF	TGTGCCAGCATCTTTCGGGGAAGTGGTGGCTACACCTTC
TRBD1	TRBJ1-6	TRBV7-2	few	CASSSSRGQGRNSPLHF	TGTGCCAGCAGCTCCTCTAGGGGACAGGGACGTAATTCACCCCTCCACTTT
TRBD2	TRBJ2-1	TRBV7-9	many	CASSLEGLADNEQFF	TGTGCCAGCAGCTTAGAGGGACTAGCCGACAATGAGCAGTTCTTC
TRBD1	TRBJ2-3	TRBV7-2	-	CASSLGTGLDTQYF	TGTGCCAGCAGCTTGGGGACAGGGCTGGATACGCAGTATTTT
-	TRBJ1-2	TRBV21-1	few	CASSSPTGVYGYTF	TGTGCCAGCAGCTCCCCGACAGGGGTCTATGGCTACACCTTC
TRBD1	TRBJ2-7	TRBV5-1	-	CASSPGQTYYEQYF	TGCGCCAGCAGCCCGGGACAGACATACTACGAGCAGTACTTC
TRBD1	TRBJ2-7	TRBV5-1	-	CASSLEGTGSYNEQYF	TGCGCCAGCAGCTTGGAGGGGACAGGCTCCTACAATGAGCAGTACTTC
TRBD1	TRBJ1-1	TRBV20-1	-	CSARDERTGEYTEAFF	TGCAGTGCTAGAGATGAAAGGACAGGGGAGTATACTGAAGCTTTCTTT
TRBD2	TRBJ2-3	TRBV20-1	-	CSAGDPGTSGLGTQYF	TGCAGTGCAGGAGACCCCGGGACTAGCGGACTAGGTACGCAGTATTTT
-	TRBJ1-5	TRBV20-1	-	CSAGGKGHQPQHF	TGCAGTGCTGGGGGAAAAGGGCATCAGCCCCAGCATTTT
-	TRBJ2-1	TRBV4-3	once	CASSQDRPGEQFF	TGCGCCAGCAGCCAAGATAGGCCAGGTGAGCAGTTCTTC
-	TRBJ1-4	TRBV7-3	few	CASRQIRVGKLFF	TGTGCCAGCAGGCAAATCAGGGTGGGAAAACTGTTTTTT
-	TRBJ1-5	TRBV4-1	-	CASSQDQLENQPQHF	TGCGCCAGCAGCCAAGATCAGTTGGAGAATCAGCCCCAGCATTTT
TRBD2	TRBJ2-3	TRBV7-9	-	CASSLLFGARGEMADTQYF	TGTGCCAGCAGCCTTCTCTTCGGGGCTCGGGGGGAGATGGCAGATACGCAGTATTTT
TRBD1	TRBJ1-1	TRBV12-3/TRBV12-4	-	CASRTHRGEAFF	TGTGCCAGCAGGACTCACAGGGGGGAGGCTTTCTTT
TRBD1	TRBJ1-2	TRBV12-3/TRBV12-4	many	CASSPRGRIKGYTF	TGTGCCAGCAGCCCCAGGGGGCGGATTAAGGGCTACACCTTC
-	TRBJ1-2	TRBV4-1	few	CASSQGNSGRYYGYTF	TGCGCCAGCAGCCAAGGGAACTCCGGGCGATACTATGGCTACACCTTC
-	TRBJ1-1	TRBV6-5	-	CASNYNTEAFF	TGTGCCAGCAACTATAACACTGAAGCTTTCTTT
-	TRBJ2-2	TRBV6-5	few	CASRPRVTGELFF	TGTGCCAGCAGACCGAGGGTTACCGGGGAGCTGTTTTTT
-	TRBJ1-1	TRBV3-1	-	CASSKGAVATEAFF	TGTGCCAGCAGCAAAGGGGCCGTTGCGACTGAAGCTTTCTTT
-	TRBJ2-5	TRBV20-1	once	CSASPEETRYF	TGCAGTGCTAGCCCAGAAGAGACCCGGTACTTC
TRBD1	TRBJ2-7	TRBV12-3/TRBV12-4	-	CASTLTGDAAIAYEQYF	TGTGCCAGCACCTTGACAGGGGACGCTGCAATTGCCTACGAGCAGTACTTC
TRBD1	TRBJ1-6	TRBV12-3/TRBV12-4	-	CASRAGQAGASPLHF	TGTGCCAGCAGAGCGGGACAGGCTGGGGCATCACCCCTCCACTTT
-	TRBJ2-3	TRBV28	few	CASRPIMTGLGQYF	TGTGCCAGCAGACCAATTATGACCGGGTTAGGGCAGTATTTT
TRBD2	TRBJ2-3	TRBV9	few	CASSLRLAGEWDTQYF	TGTGCCAGCAGCTTACGACTAGCGGGGGAATGGGATACGCAGTATTTT
-	TRBJ2-7	TRBV7-9	-	CASSRAGSYNEQYF	TGTGCCAGCAGCCGAGCGGGCTCCTACAATGAGCAGTACTTC
TRBD1	TRBJ1-5	TRBV7-9	-	CASSHKGQAGNQPQHF	TGTGCCAGCAGTCATAAGGGACAGGCGGGCAATCAGCCCCAGCATTTT
-	TRBJ1-2	TRBV6-5	few	CASSYSGGLRYGYTF	TGTGCCAGCAGTTACTCCGGGGGGCTACGGTATGGCTACACCTTC
-	TRBJ1-4	TRBV18	-	CASSLGPATFTNEKLFF	TGTGCCAGCTCACTCGGCCCCGCGACATTCACTAATGAAAAACTGTTTTTT
TRBD2	TRBJ2-3	TRBV4-3	-	CASSQRRAGVADTQYF	TGCGCCAGCAGCCAAAGGCGTGCGGGGGTGGCAGATACGCAGTATTTT
TRBD2	TRBJ2-4	TRBV15	few	CATSRPGGGINIQYF	TGTGCCACCAGCAGACCGGGGGGGGGCATAAACATTCAGTACTTC
TRBD2	TRBJ2-2	TRBV10-3	few	CAIREAGELFF	TGTGCCATCCGGGAGGCCGGGGAGCTGTTTTTT
-	TRBJ1-1	TRBV6-6	few	CASSYSLLGGEAFF	TGTGCCAGCAGTTACTCGTTATTGGGCGGAGAAGCTTTCTTT
TRBD1	TRBJ2-5	TRBV15	-	CATSRDPGQGLETQYF	TGTGCCACCAGCAGGGACCCGGGACAGGGTTTGGAGACCCAGTACTTC
-	TRBJ2-7	TRBV12-1	-	CASNCTVEQYF	TGTGCCAGCAACTGCACCGTCGAGCAGTACTTC
-	TRBJ2-1	TRBV20-1	-	CSAPGRILSREQFF	TGCAGTGCCCCGGGGAGAATCCTTTCCCGAGAGCAGTTCTTC
-	TRBJ2-3	TRBV7-3	many	CASSLSAGPDTQYF	TGTGCCAGCAGCTTATCAGCAGGGCCAGATACGCAGTATTTT
-	TRBJ2-2	TRBV18	-	CASSLLTLTGSVTGELFF	TGTGCCAGCTCATTACTTACCCTCACAGGGAGCGTCACCGGGGAGCTGTTTTTT
TRBD2	TRBJ2-3	TRBV11-1	few	CASSPRDYPPDTQYF	TGTGCCAGCAGCCCTCGGGACTACCCGCCAGATACGCAGTATTTT
-	TRBJ2-3	TRBV20-1	-	CSAKGIGDTQYF	TGCAGTGCTAAAGGGATCGGCGATACGCAGTATTTT